The 7 T cell receptor beta chains below come from one sample, sequenced in a study of cytomegalovirus exposure and HLA in healthy donors. The PCR employed 60 Vbeta primers together with 13 Jbeta primers. Only in-frame clones appear in the TCRdb table, and some are missing; sequencing was by immunoSEQ multiplex PCR. The sample has approximately 92,000 clones; the top ten hold 3% to 4%. Sequenced: PBMCs. These receptors originate from a woman younger than 45 in good health and CMV-seronegative.

The gene calls are TRBV28 and TRBJ2-5; TRBD2 aligns across 7 bases. The junction had 7 bases not matched to a gene; V was cut back by 1 base and J by 2 bases. Germline loops: CDR1 MDHEN, CDR2 SYDVKM. The CDR3 covers 16 residues. In nucleotides, the CDR3 is TGTGCCAGCAGTTTATCTGGGCGGGGGAGACAAGAGACCCAGTACTTC. Translating gives CASSLSGRGRQETQYF. Full variable domain (remainder filled in from reference TRBV28 and TRBJ2-5): DVKVTQSSRYLVKRTGEKVFLECVQDMDHENMFWYRQDPGLGLRLIYFSYDVKMKEKGDIPEGYSVSREKKERFSLILESASTNQTSMYLCASSLSGRGRQETQYFGPGTRLLVL.

This sequence joins TRBV10-3 and TRBJ1-5; 7 positions match TRBD1. The CDR3 totals 14 residues. Germline assignment: CDR1 ENHRY and CDR2 SYGVKD. V shed 6 bases and J 5 bases; nucleotides not matched to a gene: 7. The CDR3 sequence: CAISAGTAYQPQHF. The CDR3, as DNA: TGTGCCATCAGCGCCGGGACAGCTTATCAGCCCCAGCATTTT.

This chain joins TRBV5-6 and TRBJ2-5; 7 bases map to TRBD2. The J call could be wrong; TRBJ2-7 is a better fit for the DNA end. This CDR3 spans 13 amino acids. Germline-derived CDR1 and CDR2 are SGHDT and YYEEEE. This CDR3 reads CASSFYGGNEQYF. The CDR3 DNA follows: TGTGCCAGCAGCTTTTACGGGGGGAACGAGCAGTACTTC.

The V call is TRBV19, the J call TRBJ1-2; D may be TRBD1 (5 bases). The ends were cut back, 3 bases at V and 8 bases at J, with 16 bases in the middle. Per the germline V gene, CDR1 is LNHDA and CDR2 is SQIVND (reference sequence). The CDR3 contains 14 residues. The chain's CDR3 is CASSIPGHSAGYTF. The CDR3 nucleotides are TGTGCCAGTAGTATCCCCGGACATTCGGCCGGCTACACCTTC.

The chain uses TRBV28 and TRBJ1-2; weak D call: TRBD1 (6 bases). Germline lookup yields CDR1 MDHEN and CDR2 SYDVKM. CDR3 size: 15 residues. V was shortened by 3 bases and J by 4 bases, with 15 bases between the two germline ends. CDR3 sequence: CASSLLQGLGYGYTF. CDR3 in DNA: TGTGCCAGCAGTTTGTTACAGGGTTTAGGCTATGGCTACACCTTC.

The rearrangement uses TRBV27 and TRBJ2-1, with TRBD2 matching over 11 bases. Germline V gives CDR1 MNHEY, CDR2 SMNVEV (reference sequence). J gave up 9 bases and V 3 bases, and 4 bases lay outside the gene matches. There are 14 residues in the CDR3. The CDR3 coding sequence is TGTGCCAGCAGTTTTAGGCTAGCGGGAGGTGAGCAGTTCTTC. As protein: CASSFRLAGGEQFF.

This rearrangement joins TRBV13 to TRBJ1-3, with D possibly being TRBD1 (5 bases). The CDR3 length is 14 residues. The germline V and J ends were trimmed by 1 base and 8 bases, with 12 bases remaining between them. Germline V lookup: CDR1 PRHDT, CDR2 FYEKMQ (reference sequence). The CDR3 nucleotides are TGTGCCAGCAGCTTAGAGGCAGGGTGGGACACCATATATTTT. It codes for CASSLEAGWDTIYF.